The 14 T cell receptor beta chains presented below share a single source sample, sequenced in a study of early T cells in non-severe SARS-CoV-2 infection. TCRdb reprocessed the 5' RACE reads with MiXCR, giving one entry per CDR3 protein. This table holds about 83,000 distinct CDR3 sequences, roughly 13% found once. Material: whole blood. These receptors all stem from an adult who was a healthcare worker with PCR-confirmed SARS-CoV-2 infection or an uninfected control (not recorded which).

This clonotype has just a few counts. The chain joins TRBV6-5 to TRBJ1-1; a possible D gene is TRBD1 (6 bases). CDR1 is MNHEY and CDR2 is SVGAGI in the germline V gene. V lost 8 bases, J lost 0 bases, and 16 bases lay in between. CDR3 length: 15 amino acids. The CDR3, as DNA: TGTGCCAGCCGGGGGGCGGGGAGGATGAACACTGAAGCTTTCTTT. This gives the protein CASRGAGRMNTEAFF.

This clonotype was seen many times. V usage is TRBV12-5 and J usage is TRBJ2-3; D remains unclear. Germline V CDR1 and CDR2: LGHNT, FRNRAP. This CDR3 has 13 amino acids. V was pared by 1 base and J by 2 bases, with 4 bases between. Here the CDR3 DNA reads TGTGCTAGTGGTTTGGACTACACAGATACGCAGTATTTT. It is translated as CASGLDYTDTQYF.

This clonotype was seen only a few times. The rearrangement links TRBV20-1 to TRBJ2-5, with D uncertain. The ends were cut back, 3 bases at V and 0 bases at J, with 5 bases in the middle. The CDR3 has 12 residues. CDR1 is DFQATT and CDR2 is SNEGSKA in the germline V gene (reference sequence). CDR3 loop: CSASSDQETQYF. As DNA, the CDR3 is TGCAGTGCTAGCAGCGACCAAGAGACCCAGTACTTC.

This clonotype was recorded at least ten times. V is TRBV5-1 and J is TRBJ2-7; TRBD2 matches at 9 bases. The germline CDR1 and CDR2 sequences are SGHRS and YFSETQ. V lost 0 bases and J lost 4; bases outside the gene matches: 11. The length of the CDR3 is 17 residues. The CDR3 sequence is CASSLAPGLATIYEQYF. CDR3 sequence (DNA): TGCGCCAGCAGCTTGGCACCGGGACTAGCTACTATATACGAGCAGTACTTC.

This clonotype was picked up many times. The V gene is TRBV30, the J gene TRBJ2-2; unclear D gene. Trimming cost V 2 bases and J 6 bases, with 10 bases left between them. The V gene's germline CDR1 is GTSNPN and CDR2 SVGIG (reference sequence). The CDR3 is 13 amino acids. Here the CDR3 reads CAWSRFGAGELFF. In DNA form, the CDR3 reads TGTGCCTGGAGTCGCTTTGGGGCCGGGGAGCTGTTTTTT.

There are many counts of this clonotype. The genes are TRBV19 and TRBJ1-5; TRBD1 agrees at 12 bases. The junction had 5 bases not matched to a gene; V was cut back by 6 bases and J by 2 bases. CDR1 and CDR2 (germline): LNHDA, SQIVND (reference sequence). The CDR3 totals 16 residues. CDR3 coding DNA: TGTGCCAGTAGGGGGACAGGGGGCTTGGGCAATCAGCCCCAGCATTTT. Amino acids: CASRGTGGLGNQPQHF.

The rearrangement joins TRBV30 to TRBJ1-1, with no clear D. CDR3 size: 12 residues. Germline-derived CDR1 and CDR2 are GTSNPN and SVGIG (reference sequence). For the CDR3, the DNA is TGTGCTTCCCGTCCGGGCTACACTGAAGCTTTCTTT. Residues: CASRPGYTEAFF.

This chain uses TRBV6-2 or TRBV6-3 with TRBJ2-7, with D tentatively TRBD1 (6 bases). Per the germline V gene, CDR1 is MNHEY and CDR2 is SVGEGT. Trimming shortened V by 5 bases and J by 0 bases, and 11 bases separated the two germline ends. The CDR3 has 14 residues. The DNA for the CDR3 is TGTGCCAGCAGTCAGGGGACATTCTCCTACGAGCAGTACTTC. Its protein is CASSQGTFSYEQYF.

This clonotype was picked up a small number of times. The rearrangement uses TRBV4-3 and TRBJ2-6; 9 bases map to TRBD1. V lost 8 bases and J lost 0; bases outside the gene matches: 8. Germline CDR1 LGHNA, CDR2 YSLEER. The CDR3 consists of 17 residues. As DNA, the CDR3 is TGCGCCAGCCGATCGGGACAGGGCGCCTCTGGGGCCAACGTCCTGACTTTC. Its translation is CASRSGQGASGANVLTF.

The chain employs TRBV4-2 and TRBJ2-3, with 9 bases that match TRBD2. CDR3 length equals 17 residues. V lost 1 base and J lost 3; bases outside the gene matches: 8. The germline V gene encodes CDR1 LGHNA and CDR2 YNFKEQ. CDR3 residues: CASSQALRGGRTDTQYF. The CDR3 region has the DNA TGTGCCAGCAGCCAAGCTCTGCGGGGGGGCCGGACAGATACGCAGTATTTT.

This clonotype appeared a few times. CDR3 nucleotide sequence: TGTGCCAGCAGTTTTTCAGGGGGCGACTATGGCTACACCTTC. It codes for CASSFSGGDYGYTF. This chain uses TRBV12-3 or TRBV12-4 with TRBJ1-2, with TRBD1 matching 8 bases. The CDR3 is 14 residues long. The V segment lost 3 bases and the J segment 3 bases; nucleotides outside the gene matches: 3.

This clonotype was seen repeatedly, ten times or more. The CDR3 spells CASSAGSYEQYF. CDR3 in DNA: TGTGCCAGCAGCGCGGGGTCCTACGAGCAGTACTTC. The rearrangement joins TRBV16 to TRBJ2-7; a possible D gene is TRBD2 (6 bases). Germline loops: CDR1 KGHSY, CDR2 FQNENV. The CDR3 totals 12 residues. The ends were cut back, 5 bases at V and 1 base at J, with 6 bases in the middle. Full variable domain (outside the CDR3, taken from reference TRBV16 and TRBJ2-7): GEEVAQTPKHLVRGEGQKAKLYCAPIKGHSYVFWYQQVLKNEFKFLISFQNENVFDETGMPKERFSAKCLPNSPCSLEIQATKLEDSAVYFCASSAGSYEQYFGPGTRLTVT.

Many counts were recorded for this clonotype. The chain carries TRBV7-2 and TRBJ2-1, with D maybe TRBD1 (6 bases). The CDR3 is made up of 15 amino acids. The V and J ends lost 4 bases and 0 bases respectively, with 10 bases between them. Germline V gene lookup returns CDR1 SGHTA and CDR2 FQGNSA. The CDR3, as DNA: TGTGCCAGCAGCTGGGGGCCTAGCTCCTACAATGAGCAGTTCTTC. Its protein product is CASSWGPSSYNEQFF.

This clonotype has just a few counts. An end of the junction differs from the germline gene, which may be a read error. The chain uses TRBV12-5 and TRBJ2-7; 7 bases match TRBD2. CDR1 and CDR2 from the germline V gene are LGHNT and FRNRAP. The CDR3 has 15 residues. The CDR3 spells CASGNWGGPSYEQYF. The CDR3 DNA is TGCGCTAGTGGTAATTGGGGGGGACCCTCCTACGAGCAGTACTTC.